What follows is one T cell receptor beta chain and its context. Antigen: not known. The CDR3 runs 13 residues. Trimming cost V 3 bases and J 3 bases, with 10 bases left between them. The germline V gene encodes CDR1 SGHNT and CDR2 YYREEE (reference sequence). These data are taken from a study of cytomegalovirus exposure and HLA in healthy donors. Study-wide context: There were 75 million to 95 million unique TCRs (from HLA-typed donors) in an early data release. Overall study findings and caveats: In an earlier analysis, about 87% or about 30%: the productive usage of most TCR beta V segments. In a later analysis, HLA-C alleles had the fewest associated TCRs, DRB1 alleles the most.

Primers for the PCR totalled 60 Vbeta and 13 Jbeta. TCRdb's copy holds only in-frame clones and misses some; the assay was immunoSEQ multiplex PCR. Of 150,000 to 200,000 clones in the sample, roughly 79% were seen once. The chain employs TRBV5-4 and TRBJ2-7; D is ambiguous. This clonotype originated in a woman in her forties or fifties in good health and CMV-seronegative. Material: PBMCs. The CDR3 DNA reads TGTGCCAGCAGCTCCCAGAATCTCTACGAGCAGTACTTC. This gives the protein CASSSQNLYEQYF.